A single T cell receptor beta chain is shown here with its context. This table comes from immunoSEQ multiplex PCR, and its TCRdb copy is limited to in-frame clones, with some not included. Among some 53,000 clones listed, roughly 86% were seen once. As to time point: cycle 4 day 1 (C4D1), after more than five weeks of nivolumab. In every patient, relapse followed autologous stem cell transplantation, while exposure to brentuximab vedotin differed. This CDR3 has 13 residues. Germline CDR1 is MNHEY and CDR2 is SMNVEV (reference sequence). Deletions cut 1 base from V and 4 bases from J, with 6 bases between. The data are from a study of PD-1 blockade in classical Hodgkin lymphoma. As for the study in general: Nivolumab dosing for patients was 3 mg/kg, administered intravenously every 2 weeks.

The rearrangement links TRBV27 to TRBJ2-3; tentative D call: TRBD2 (6 bases). This TCR came from a human donor with classical Hodgkin lymphoma. The sequencing here drew on peripheral blood mononuclear cells (PBMCs), taken before the fourth cycle of nivolumab. The CDR3 reads CASSLWGADTQYF. The CDR3 bases are TGTGCCAGCAGTTTATGGGGGGCAGATACGCAGTATTTT.